The 30 T cell receptor beta chains below all came from one sample that was sequenced in a study of T cell changes during pregnancy in multiple sclerosis. Data came from immunoSEQ multiplex PCR; TCRdb stores just in-frame clones and leaves some out. The sample records around 34,000 clones, 85% to 95% being singletons. The material sequenced was CD4+ T cells from peripheral blood mononuclear cells, taken in the second trimester of pregnancy. These receptors were collected from a female donor with multiple sclerosis, enrolled in a pregnancy study.

The rearrangement links TRBV7-3 to TRBJ2-5, with D possibly being TRBD2 (5 bases). V lost 5 bases, J lost 5 bases, and 12 bases lay in between. CDR1 and CDR2 from the germline V gene are SGHTA and FQGTGA. This CDR3 spans 13 amino acids. The CDR3 bases are TGTGCCAGCAGCCGCCACCCGGGGGAGACCCAGTACTTC. Protein product: CASSRHPGETQYF.

This chain connects TRBV6-1 to TRBJ2-5, with TRBD2 matching over 8 bases. CDR3 length: 15 residues. The trim removed 1 base at V and 7 bases at J, leaving 8 bases unmatched. CDR1 MNHNS and CDR2 SASEGT come from the germline V gene. The CDR3 DNA reads as TGTGCCAGCAGTGAAGGCGGGACTAGACGCGGGACCCAGTACTTC. Its protein is CASSEGGTRRGTQYF.

This chain uses TRBV7-6 with TRBJ1-1; D uncertain. V was cut by 6 bases and J by 1 base, with 9 bases left in between. Germline lookup yields CDR1 SGHVS and CDR2 FNYEAQ. The CDR3 sequence is 13 residues long. CDR3 region: CASSLGQNTEAFF. DNA of the CDR3: TGTGCCAGCAGTTTGGGCCAGAACACTGAAGCTTTCTTT.

The chain is built from TRBV14 and TRBJ2-2, with 10 positions matching TRBD2. The CDR3 consists of 16 residues. Per germline, CDR1 SGHDN and CDR2 FVKESK. Trimming took 5 bases from V and 6 from J; bases not matched to a gene: 9. In DNA, the CDR3 is TGTGCCAGCAGCTCGCCTAGCGGGAGAATCTCCGGGGAGCTGTTTTTT. Amino acids: CASSSPSGRISGELFF.

This chain links TRBV2 with TRBJ2-7; 11 bases align to TRBD1. Per the germline V gene, CDR1 is SNHLY and CDR2 is FYNNEI. Trimming at V came to 4 bases and at J to 6 bases, leaving 5 bases not matched to a gene. This CDR3 has 14 residues. CDR3 sequence: CASSAGQGVFEQYF. CDR3 nucleotide sequence: TGTGCCAGCAGTGCGGGACAGGGGGTTTTCGAGCAGTACTTC.

The chain has TRBV30 and TRBJ2-2, with 15 bases matching TRBD2. Trimming cost V 3 bases and J 5 bases; bases outside gene matches: 4. CDR1 GTSNPN and CDR2 SVGIG come from the germline V gene (reference sequence). The CDR3 is 16 residues long. CDR3 in amino acids: CAWRGLAGGRTGELFF. The CDR3 nucleotides read TGTGCCTGGAGGGGACTAGCGGGAGGACGAACCGGGGAGCTGTTTTTT.

The rearrangement joins TRBV4-2 to TRBJ2-1; unclear D gene. This CDR3 comprises 13 residues. Germline lookup yields CDR1 LGHNA and CDR2 YNFKEQ. The V and J ends lost 0 bases and 7 bases respectively, with 7 bases between them. DNA for the CDR3: TGTGCCAGCAGCCAAGATACGGGTAATGAGCAGTTCTTC. It is translated as CASSQDTGNEQFF.

This clone turned up a few times. This chain connects TRBV6-1 to TRBJ1-5, with D perhaps matching TRBD1 (6 bases). Trimming took 6 bases from V and 3 from J, leaving 12 bases between them. Germline V gives CDR1 MNHNS, CDR2 SASEGT. The CDR3 runs to 14 residues. CDR3 residues: CASRATGDNQPQHF. The CDR3 region has the DNA TGTGCCAGCAGGGCGACAGGTGACAATCAGCCCCAGCATTTT.

The chain couples TRBV6-1 to TRBJ2-1; 11 positions match TRBD2. Looked up from germline, CDR1 is MNHNS and CDR2 is SASEGT. Trimming cost V 4 bases and J 2 bases; bases outside gene matches: 4. The CDR3 extends over 16 amino acids. In nucleotides, the CDR3 is TGTGCCAGCAGTGCATCTAGCGGGGGGACCTACAATGAGCAGTTCTTC. Its protein is CASSASSGGTYNEQFF.

The J gene is TRBJ1-2, the V gene TRBV28, with a weak D call TRBD1 (5 bases). The V end was cut by 5 bases, the J end by 2 bases, with 12 bases between. The CDR3 is 14 amino acids. The germline V gene encodes CDR1 MDHEN and CDR2 SYDVKM. The CDR3 sequence: CASSRPGGNYGYTF. CDR3 DNA: TGTGCCAGCAGTCGCCCGGGGGGAAACTATGGCTACACCTTC.

The gene calls are TRBV5-1 and TRBJ2-1, with 10 bases matching TRBD2. V shed 2 bases and J 8 bases; nucleotides not matched to a gene: 10. The CDR3 loop spans 16 amino acids. CDR1 is SGHRS and CDR2 is YFSETQ in the germline V gene. The CDR3 coding sequence is TGCGCCAGCAGCTTAAAGTTGGGACTAGCGAGGGATGAGCAGTTCTTC. Residues: CASSLKLGLARDEQFF.

The chain couples TRBV7-3 to TRBJ2-3; TRBD1 is a possible D gene (6 bases). Germline lookup yields CDR1 SGHTA and CDR2 FQGTGA. CDR3 length: 15 amino acids. Deletions cut 4 bases from V and 1 base from J, with 12 bases between. CDR3 sequence reads: CASSSTGLRTDTQYF. The CDR3 nucleotides read TGTGCCAGCAGCTCGACAGGTCTCCGCACAGATACGCAGTATTTT.

The chain has TRBV19 and TRBJ2-5; 7 positions match TRBD2. The CDR3 contains 15 residues. The trim removed 3 bases at V and 4 bases at J, leaving 8 bases unmatched. From germline, CDR1 is LNHDA and CDR2 SQIVND (reference sequence). This chain's CDR3 is CASSMDAGAGETQYF. CDR3 nucleotide sequence: TGTGCCAGTAGTATGGACGCGGGAGCAGGAGAGACCCAGTACTTC.

The genes are TRBV28 and TRBJ2-2; TRBD1 aligns across 7 bases. V gave up 7 bases and J gave up 5 bases; unmatched junction bases: 4. Germline CDR1 is MDHEN and CDR2 is SYDVKM. This CDR3 is built from 13 residues. CDR3 sequence: CASNPGQTGELFF. CDR3 in DNA: TGTGCCAGCAACCCGGGACAGACCGGGGAGCTGTTTTTT. Variable domain in full (rest from reference TRBV28 and TRBJ2-2): DVKVTQSSRYLVKRTGEKVFLECVQDMDHENMFWYRQDPGLGLRLIYFSYDVKMKEKGDIPEGYSVSREKKERFSLILESASTNQTSMYLCASNPGQTGELFFGEGSRLTVL.

The V and J genes are TRBV7-8 and TRBJ1-6; weak D call: TRBD1 (6 bases). V lost 4 bases and J 4 bases, leaving 20 bases between the germline ends. Germline V gene sequence: CDR1 SGHVS, CDR2 FQNEAQ. The CDR3 contains 18 residues. The CDR3 region is CASSSLVAPGVYNSPLHF. As DNA, the CDR3 is TGTGCCAGCAGCTCGTTAGTGGCCCCAGGGGTTTATAATTCACCCCTCCACTTT.

The chain uses TRBV6-5 and TRBJ2-7, with 8 bases aligning to TRBD1. With V trimmed by 5 bases and J by 4 bases, 10 bases remained unmatched. CDR3 length: 15 residues. Germline CDR1 MNHEY, CDR2 SVGAGI. Here the CDR3 reads CASSPSWNRGYEQYF. The CDR3 DNA reads TGTGCCAGCAGTCCCTCTTGGAACAGGGGGTACGAGCAGTACTTC.

The V call is TRBV10-3, the J call TRBJ1-5, with TRBD1 matching over 9 bases. Germline trimming cut 0 bases from V and 5 bases from J; bases unmatched to any gene: 2. Per germline, CDR1 ENHRY and CDR2 SYGVKD. The CDR3 consists of 15 residues. CDR3 nucleotide sequence: TGTGCCATCAGTGAGTCACAGGGGGCGCATCAGCCCCAGCATTTT. Protein: CAISESQGAHQPQHF.

The chain has TRBV7-3 and TRBJ2-1; 12 bases agree with TRBD2. In germline, CDR1 is SGHTA, CDR2 FQGTGA. This CDR3 contains 15 residues. Trimming at V came to 1 base and at J to 7 bases, leaving 2 bases not matched to a gene. CDR3 residues: CASSLRLAGVNEQFF. CDR3 DNA: TGTGCCAGCAGCTTAAGACTAGCGGGAGTGAATGAGCAGTTCTTC.

This sequence joins TRBV2 and TRBJ2-2, with a tentative D call TRBD1 (6 bases). Germline CDR1 and CDR2: SNHLY and FYNNEI. Trimming took off 6 bases at V and 4 bases at J, with 15 bases between the two ends. The CDR3 is 15 amino acids. The CDR3 DNA reads TGTGCCAGCAGAGAACAGAGGGGGAGCACCGGGGAGCTGTTTTTT. This codes for CASREQRGSTGELFF.

CDR3 residues: CASRLGRGTNTEAFF. The CDR3 DNA reads TGTGCCAGCAGGCTGGGAAGGGGCACGAACACTGAAGCTTTCTTT. This rearrangement joins TRBV7-8 to TRBJ1-1; D perhaps matches TRBD1 (5 bases). Trimming removed 6 bases at V and 1 base at J, with 15 bases between. The germline V gene encodes CDR1 SGHVS and CDR2 FQNEAQ. The CDR3 spans 15 residues.

The chain joins TRBV2 to TRBJ1-1; D may be TRBD1 (6 bases). Trimming removed 6 bases from V and 3 bases from J, with 8 bases in between. The CDR3 loop spans 12 amino acids. Germline loops: CDR1 SNHLY, CDR2 FYNNEI. The CDR3: CASRKGDTEAFF. CDR3 DNA sequence: TGTGCCAGCAGGAAGGGGGACACTGAAGCTTTCTTT. The entire variable domain, with the rest obtained from reference TRBV2 and TRBJ1-1, is as follows: EPEVTQTPSHQVTQMGQEVILRCVPISNHLYFYWYRQILGQKVEFLVSFYNNEISEKSEIFDDQFSVERPDGSNFTLKIRSTKLEDSAMYFCASRKGDTEAFFGQGTRLTVV.

This rearrangement joins TRBV7-6 to TRBJ2-7, with a weak D call TRBD2 (5 bases). V was trimmed by 1 base and J by 6 bases, leaving 10 bases between them. Germline V gene sequence: CDR1 SGHVS, CDR2 FNYEAQ. CDR3 length: 13 residues. As DNA, the CDR3 is TGTGCCAGCAGCTTAGGGGCCGGAGGCGAGCAGTACTTC. Translation gives CASSLGAGGEQYF.

This CDR3 is CASSLSGGSGANVLTF. CDR3 nucleotides: TGTGCCAGCTCACTTTCCGGGGGCTCTGGGGCCAACGTCCTGACTTTC. The J gene is TRBJ2-6, the V gene TRBV18; D may be TRBD2 (6 bases). The length of the CDR3 is 16 residues. CDR1 and CDR2 from the germline V gene are KGHSH and LQKENI. Trimming cost V 4 bases and J 0 bases, with 10 bases left between them.

Only one count was recorded for this clone. The chain uses TRBV18 and TRBJ2-1; 8 positions match TRBD1. Unmatched junction bases numbered 6, after V lost 3 bases and J lost 2 bases. CDR1 KGHSH and CDR2 LQKENI come from the germline V gene. The CDR3 extends over 16 amino acids. The CDR3 nucleotides are TGTGCCAGCTCACCCGCGGCAGGGGGCGCCTACAATGAGCAGTTCTTC. Protein product: CASSPAAGGAYNEQFF.

J is TRBJ2-2 and V is TRBV19, with TRBD2 matching over 7 bases. Germline values: CDR1 LNHDA, CDR2 SQIVND (reference sequence). The CDR3 extends over 14 amino acids. With 6 bases clipped from V and 4 bases from J, the junction kept 5 bases outside the gene matches. CDR3 amino acids: CASREREGTGELFF. CDR3 bases: TGTGCCAGTAGAGAGAGGGAGGGCACCGGGGAGCTGTTTTTT.

The J gene is TRBJ1-5, the V gene TRBV5-1, with 12 nucleotides matching TRBD1. CDR1 is SGHRS and CDR2 is YFSETQ in the germline V gene. Germline trimming cut 4 bases from V and 7 bases from J; bases unmatched to any gene: 9. The CDR3 is made up of 16 amino acids. The CDR3 coding sequence is TGCGCCAGCAGCCCGGGCGGGACAGGGGGCGGACAGCCCCAGCATTTT. Its protein product is CASSPGGTGGGQPQHF.

The chain carries TRBV28 and TRBJ2-7; 8 bases line up with TRBD1. This CDR3 comprises 14 residues. The V gene end was trimmed by 3 bases and the J gene end by 4 bases; junction bases not matched to a gene: 5. The germline V gene has CDR1 MDHEN and CDR2 SYDVKM. This CDR3 is CASSFRTGSYEQYF. The CDR3 DNA sequence: TGTGCCAGCAGTTTCCGGACAGGGTCGTACGAGCAGTACTTC.

The J gene is TRBJ2-1, the V gene TRBV11-3; TRBD1 aligns across 8 bases. Trimming cost V 3 bases and J 1 base; bases outside gene matches: 8. CDR1 and CDR2 (germline): SGHNT, YENEEA. The CDR3 runs 17 residues. As DNA, the CDR3 is TGTGCCAGCAGCTTTGGAGCAGGGGGCAGTTCCTACAATGAGCAGTTCTTC. It specifies CASSFGAGGSSYNEQFF.

This clone was detected only a few times. This chain uses TRBV19 with TRBJ2-1, with 8 bases that match TRBD2. The CDR3 contains 14 residues. The V gene end was trimmed by 5 bases and the J gene end by 5 bases; junction bases not matched to a gene: 5. The germline gives CDR1 LNHDA, CDR2 SQIVND (reference sequence). The CDR3 DNA follows: TGTGCCAGTAGTTTTAGGCGGGAGGACAATGAGCAGTTCTTC. This translates into CASSFRREDNEQFF.

The chain joins TRBV7-9 to TRBJ2-5; D is unresolved. V lost 2 bases to trimming and J lost 3 bases, with 16 bases between them. This CDR3 comprises 16 residues. Germline CDR1 SEHNR, CDR2 FQNEAQ (reference sequence). The CDR3 nucleotides are TGTGCCAGCAGCTTATTCACTTATCGGGTAGAAGAGACCCAGTACTTC. It codes for CASSLFTYRVEETQYF.